This T cell receptor beta chain was sequenced in a study of shared clonotypes between healthy human individuals. Genomic DNA per cell subset filled all wells of several immunoSEQ plates. The authors' processing: Junction-only immunoSEQ sequences carried no quality scores, so filtering differed. Assay: immunoSEQ multiplex PCR; the TCRdb copy retains only in-frame clones and omits some. V and J calls and clone size come straight from that table; D and trimming were deduced from the DNA. Of around 2.5 million clones listed, 80% to 95% are singletons. Germline CDR1 is MDHEN and CDR2 is SYDVKM. The trim removed 6 bases at V and 7 bases at J, leaving 10 bases unmatched. The CDR3 contains 15 residues. There are a few counts of this clone. The sample has other DNA sequences that encode this CDR3 too. CD4+ cell separation produced CD45RA+ naive and CD45RA-negative memory subsets.

This sequence originates from a man aged 18 to 35 in good health. Some clones in this sample may be carry-over from other donors' samples. Sequencing input: naive CD4+ T cells from PBMCs. Subset in this sample: CD45RA+ positively selected. J is TRBJ2-1 and V is TRBV28; TRBD1 agrees at 9 bases. For the CDR3, the DNA is TGTGCCAGCAGCCCGCCGGGACAGGGAGGGAATGAGCAGTTCTTC. As protein: CASSPPGQGGNEQFF.